Described below is a single TCR beta chain sequence and its context. TCRdb used MiXCR to call clones anew from the PCR reads. Among tens of thousands of clones listed, approximately 13% were seen once. Trimming removed 4 bases at V and 4 bases at J, with 14 bases between. The CDR3 is made up of 13 amino acids. Per the germline V gene, CDR1 is DFQATT and CDR2 is SNEGSKA (reference sequence). No treatment of any kind had been given to any patient before thyroid surgery. The data originate from a study of metastatic and nonmetastatic thyroid tumors. The source is a female donor with papillary thyroid cancer or a benign thyroid nodule (not recorded which). Some clones in this sample may be carry-over from other donors' samples. J is TRBJ2-7 and V is TRBV20-1; D is unresolved. The source material was blood. CDR3 sequence reads: CSATARNYYEQYF. CDR3 bases: TGCAGTGCTACCGCCCGTAATTATTACGAGCAGTACTTC.